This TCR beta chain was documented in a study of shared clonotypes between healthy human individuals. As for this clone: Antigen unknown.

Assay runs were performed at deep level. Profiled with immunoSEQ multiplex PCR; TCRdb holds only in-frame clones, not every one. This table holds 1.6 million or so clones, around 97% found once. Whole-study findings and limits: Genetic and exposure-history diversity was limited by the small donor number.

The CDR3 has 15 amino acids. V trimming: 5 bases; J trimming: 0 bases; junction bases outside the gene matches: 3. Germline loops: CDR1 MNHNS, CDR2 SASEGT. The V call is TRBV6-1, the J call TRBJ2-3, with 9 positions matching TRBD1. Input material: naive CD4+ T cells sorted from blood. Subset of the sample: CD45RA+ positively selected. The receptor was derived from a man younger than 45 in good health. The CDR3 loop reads CASSIDRGSTDTQYF. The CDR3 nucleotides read TGTGCCAGCAGTATCGACAGGGGGAGCACAGATACGCAGTATTTT.